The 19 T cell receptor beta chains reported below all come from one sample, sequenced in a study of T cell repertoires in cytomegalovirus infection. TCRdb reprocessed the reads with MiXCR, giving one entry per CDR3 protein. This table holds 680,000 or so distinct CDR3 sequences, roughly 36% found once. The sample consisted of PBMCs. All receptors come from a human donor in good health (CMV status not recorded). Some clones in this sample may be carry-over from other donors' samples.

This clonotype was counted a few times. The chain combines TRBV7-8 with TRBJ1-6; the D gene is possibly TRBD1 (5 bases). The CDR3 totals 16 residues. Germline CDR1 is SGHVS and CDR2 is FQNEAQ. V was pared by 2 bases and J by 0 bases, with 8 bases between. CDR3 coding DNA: TGTGCCAGCAGCTTATTTGGGGGCTCCTATAATTCACCCCTCCACTTT. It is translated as CASSLFGGSYNSPLHF. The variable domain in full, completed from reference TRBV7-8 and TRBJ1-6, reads GAGVSQSPRYKVAKRGQDVALRCDPISGHVSLFWYQQALGQGPEFLTYFQNEAQLDKSGLPSDRFFAERPEGSVSTLKIQRTQQEDSAVYLCASSLFGGSYNSPLHFGNGTRLTVT.

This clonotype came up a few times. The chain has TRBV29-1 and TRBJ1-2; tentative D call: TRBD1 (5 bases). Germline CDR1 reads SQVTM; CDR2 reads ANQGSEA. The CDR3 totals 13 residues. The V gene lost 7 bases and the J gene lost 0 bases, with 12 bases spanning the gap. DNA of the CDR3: TGCAGCGCCGGGGACCCCCCTAACTATGGCTACACCTTC. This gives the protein CSAGDPPNYGYTF.

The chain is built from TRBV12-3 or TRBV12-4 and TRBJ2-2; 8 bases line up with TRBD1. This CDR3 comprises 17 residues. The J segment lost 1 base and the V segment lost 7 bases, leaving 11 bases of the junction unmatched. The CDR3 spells CASTTRGGTGNTGELFF. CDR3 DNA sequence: TGTGCCAGCACTACCCGTGGGGGGACAGGGAACACCGGGGAGCTGTTTTTT.

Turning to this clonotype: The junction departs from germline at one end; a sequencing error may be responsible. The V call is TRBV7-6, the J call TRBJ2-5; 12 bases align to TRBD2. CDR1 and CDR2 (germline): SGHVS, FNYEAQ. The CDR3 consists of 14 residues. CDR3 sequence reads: CASSSSLAGGPEYF. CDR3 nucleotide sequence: TGTGCTAGCAGCTCCAGCCTAGCGGGAGGGCCTGAGTACTTC.

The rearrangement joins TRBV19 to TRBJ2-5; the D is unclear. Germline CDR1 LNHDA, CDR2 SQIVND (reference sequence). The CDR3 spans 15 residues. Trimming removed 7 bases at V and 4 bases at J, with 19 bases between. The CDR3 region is CASNRGPTFAETQYF. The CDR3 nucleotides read TGTGCCAGTAACCGCGGACCTACCTTCGCAGAGACCCAGTACTTC.

The DNA for the CDR3 is TGTGCCAGCCGCTACGGAGAGAGACGAAACACCATATATTTT. Translated: CASRYGERRNTIYF. This rearrangement joins TRBV6-2 or TRBV6-3 to TRBJ1-3; no reliable D call. This CDR3 is 14 amino acids long. Germline assignment: CDR1 MNHEY and CDR2 SVGEGT. Trimming took 8 bases from V and 5 from J, leaving 16 bases between them.

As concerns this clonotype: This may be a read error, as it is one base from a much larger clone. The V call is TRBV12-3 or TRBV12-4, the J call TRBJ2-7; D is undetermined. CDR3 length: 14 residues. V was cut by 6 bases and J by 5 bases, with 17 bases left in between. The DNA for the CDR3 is TGTGCCAGCAGCACCTCTGGGTTCAACAACGAGCAGTACTTC. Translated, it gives CASSTSGFNNEQYF.

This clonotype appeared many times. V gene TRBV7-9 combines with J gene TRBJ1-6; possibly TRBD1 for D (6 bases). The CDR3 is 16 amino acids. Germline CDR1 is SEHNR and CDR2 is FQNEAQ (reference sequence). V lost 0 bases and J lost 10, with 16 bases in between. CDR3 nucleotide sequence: TGTGCCAGCAGCTTAGCCTTACCACAGGGACGGTCACCCCTCCACTTT. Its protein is CASSLALPQGRSPLHF.

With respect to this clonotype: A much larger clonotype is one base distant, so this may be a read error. The CDR3 protein is CASSPGLAVGHDTQYF. The CDR3, as DNA: TGTGCCAGCAGCCCCGGACTAGCGGTGGGGCACGATACGCAGTATTTT. The chain links TRBV7-8 to TRBJ2-3; 10 nucleotides line up with TRBD2. Germline V gene data show CDR1 as SGHVS and CDR2 as FQNEAQ. Germline trimming cut 5 bases from V and 6 bases from J; bases unmatched to any gene: 11. The CDR3 extends over 16 amino acids.

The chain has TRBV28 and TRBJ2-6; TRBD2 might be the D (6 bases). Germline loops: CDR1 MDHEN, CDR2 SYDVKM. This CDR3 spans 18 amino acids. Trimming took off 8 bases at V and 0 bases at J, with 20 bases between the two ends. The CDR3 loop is CASGVGGVRTSGANVLTF. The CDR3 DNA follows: TGTGCCAGCGGGGTGGGGGGAGTTAGGACCTCTGGGGCCAACGTCCTGACTTTC. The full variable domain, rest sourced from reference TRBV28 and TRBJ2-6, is DVKVTQSSRYLVKRTGEKVFLECVQDMDHENMFWYRQDPGLGLRLIYFSYDVKMKEKGDIPEGYSVSREKKERFSLILESASTNQTSMYLCASGVGGVRTSGANVLTFGAGSRLTVL.

CDR3 nucleotides: TGTGCCAGCAGTTTACAGCTAGGGTTGGGCAATGAGCAGTTCTTC. It is translated as CASSLQLGLGNEQFF. This sequence joins TRBV27 and TRBJ2-1, with D hard to call. V was shortened by 2 bases and J by 6 bases, with 14 bases between the two germline ends. Germline V gives CDR1 MNHEY, CDR2 SMNVEV (reference sequence). The CDR3 runs to 15 residues.

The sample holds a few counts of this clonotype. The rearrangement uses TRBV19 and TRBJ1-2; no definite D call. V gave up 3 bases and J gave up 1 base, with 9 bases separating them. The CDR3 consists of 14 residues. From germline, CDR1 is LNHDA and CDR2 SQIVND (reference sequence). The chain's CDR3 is CASSITHSNYGYTF. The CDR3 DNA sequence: TGTGCCAGTAGTATCACCCACAGTAACTATGGCTACACCTTC.

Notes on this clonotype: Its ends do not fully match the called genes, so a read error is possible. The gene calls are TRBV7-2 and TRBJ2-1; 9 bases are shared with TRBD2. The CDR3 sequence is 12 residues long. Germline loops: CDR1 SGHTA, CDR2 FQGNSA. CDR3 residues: CASSSGTSLHYF. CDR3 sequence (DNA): TGTGCCAGCAGCTCTGGGACTAGCTTGCATTACTTC.

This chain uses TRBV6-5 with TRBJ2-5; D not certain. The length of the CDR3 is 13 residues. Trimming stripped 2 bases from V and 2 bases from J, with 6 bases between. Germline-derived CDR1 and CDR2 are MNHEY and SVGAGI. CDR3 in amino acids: CASSYGKQETQYF. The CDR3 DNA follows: TGTGCCAGCAGTTACGGCAAGCAAGAGACCCAGTACTTC.

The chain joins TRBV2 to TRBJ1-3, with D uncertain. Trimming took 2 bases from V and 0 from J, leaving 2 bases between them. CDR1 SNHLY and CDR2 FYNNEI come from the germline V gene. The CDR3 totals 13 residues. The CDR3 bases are TGTGCCAGCAGTGAATTCTCTGGAAACACCATATATTTT. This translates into CASSEFSGNTIYF.

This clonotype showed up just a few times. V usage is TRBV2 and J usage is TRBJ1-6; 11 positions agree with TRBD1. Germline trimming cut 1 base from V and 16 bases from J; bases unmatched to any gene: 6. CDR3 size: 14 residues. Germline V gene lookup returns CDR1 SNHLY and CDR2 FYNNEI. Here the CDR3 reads CASSEVRGQGVLHF. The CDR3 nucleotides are TGTGCCAGCAGTGAAGTGAGGGGACAGGGGGTTCTCCACTTT.

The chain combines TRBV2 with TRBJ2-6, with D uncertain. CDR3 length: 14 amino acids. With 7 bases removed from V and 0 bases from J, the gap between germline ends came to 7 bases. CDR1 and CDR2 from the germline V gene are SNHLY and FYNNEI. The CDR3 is CASTEISGANVLTF. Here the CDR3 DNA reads TGTGCCAGCACCGAGATCTCTGGGGCCAACGTCCTGACTTTC.

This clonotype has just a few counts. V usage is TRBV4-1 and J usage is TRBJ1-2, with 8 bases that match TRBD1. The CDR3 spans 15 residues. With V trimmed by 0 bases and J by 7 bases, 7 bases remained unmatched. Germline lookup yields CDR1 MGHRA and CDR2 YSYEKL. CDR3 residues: CASSQEVGQGSGYTF. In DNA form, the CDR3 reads TGCGCCAGCAGCCAAGAAGTTGGACAGGGCTCTGGCTACACCTTC.

Here the CDR3 reads CASSLRIFGTGFDANTGELFF. The CDR3 coding sequence is TGTGCCAGCAGTTTGCGGATTTTCGGGACAGGGTTTGATGCGAACACCGGGGAGCTGTTTTTT. The chain uses TRBV28 and TRBJ2-2; 9 positions match TRBD1. This CDR3 is built from 21 residues. The V segment lost 3 bases and the J segment 0 bases; nucleotides outside the gene matches: 17. CDR1 is MDHEN, CDR2 SYDVKM, per germline.